This T cell receptor beta chain derives from a study of T cells in localized non-small cell lung cancer. Study results and limitations: There were a median roughly 60 of the top 100 tumor clones appearing in adjacent lung. It was uninvolved adjacent lung that showed the highest T cell clonality, exceeding tumor. Elevated blood T cell density was associated with longer overall survival.

In germline, CDR1 is SGHTA, CDR2 FQGTGA. The CDR3 is 13 amino acids. Trimming removed 5 bases from V and 0 bases from J, with 7 bases in between. With respect to this clone: The antigen is unknown.

Libraries were prepared by immunoSEQ multiplex PCR; TCRdb keeps only in-frame clonotypes and omits some of them. This table holds 55,000 to 75,000 clones, roughly nine tenths found once. The chain is built from TRBV7-3 and TRBJ1-1; D gene ambiguous. The sequence was collected from a man aged 40-75 years with stage I lung adenocarcinoma. Sequencing was performed on peripheral blood, taken before any cancer treatment. The DNA of the CDR3 is TGTGCCAGCAGCCCCCAGGTGAACACTGAAGCTTTCTTT. Its protein product is CASSPQVNTEAFF. Filled out from reference TRBV7-3 and TRBJ1-1, the complete variable domain reads GAGVSQTPSNKVTEKGKYVELRCDPISGHTALYWYRQSLGQGPEFLIYFQGTGAADDSGLPNDRFFAVRPEGSVSTLKIQRTERGDSAVYLCASSPQVNTEAFFGQGTRLTVV.